Listed below are T cell receptor beta chains from one sample, sequenced in a study of T cell repertoires in cytomegalovirus infection. TCRdb recomputed calls from the reads with MiXCR, one row per CDR3 protein. The sample includes approximately 500,000 distinct CDR3 sequences, roughly 10% of them seen just once. Material: PBMCs. These receptors were collected from a human donor in good health (CMV status not recorded). Some clones in this sample may be carry-over from other donors' samples. Each CDR3 is given with its conserved first and last residue. The D gene is left open where the match is weak. The listing skips clone size in some rows; elsewhere it reads once, few, many or a size class.

size: NA; D: TRBD1; J: TRBJ2-1; V: TRBV12-3/TRBV12-4; DNA: TGTGCCAGCAGTTCCTACAGGGGTCTGAGCTCCTACAATGAGCAGTTCTTC; CDR3: CASSSYRGLSSYNEQFF
size: few; D: NA; J: TRBJ2-5; V: TRBV3-1; DNA: TGTGCCAGCAGCCAAGGGGGTGTAGAGACCCAGTACTTC; CDR3: CASSQGGVETQYF
size: many; D: TRBD1; J: TRBJ1-1; V: TRBV6-2/TRBV6-3; DNA: TGTGCCAGCGACAGGGGAACTGAAGCTTTCTTT; CDR3: CASDRGTEAFF
size: few; D: NA; J: TRBJ2-3; V: TRBV5-1; DNA: TGCGCCAGCAGCTTAGCCGGACTGACTAGCACAGATACGCAGTATTTT; CDR3: CASSLAGLTSTDTQYF
size: many; D: NA; J: TRBJ2-6; V: TRBV7-2; DNA: TGTGCCAGCAGCGTCCGGGACACGAGCTCTGGGGCCAACGTCCTGACTTTC; CDR3: CASSVRDTSSGANVLTF
size: many; D: TRBD1; J: TRBJ1-4; V: TRBV7-9; DNA: TGTGCCAGCAGCTTAGAAGGGACAGGGGGCGAAAAACTGTTTTTT; CDR3: CASSLEGTGGEKLFF
size: NA; D: NA; J: TRBJ2-1; V: TRBV10-1; DNA: TGCGCCAGCAGTGAGTCTGGGGGGGGGCAATTTAATGAGCAGTTCTTC; CDR3: CASSESGGGQFNEQFF
size: many; D: NA; J: TRBJ1-1; V: TRBV4-1; DNA: TGCGCCAGCAGCCAAGGTGACAGAATGAACACTGAAGCTTTCTTT; CDR3: CASSQGDRMNTEAFF
size: few; D: NA; J: TRBJ1-1; V: TRBV2; DNA: TGTGCCAGCAGTCGGGACGACGATCAAGCTTTCTTT; CDR3: CASSRDDDQAFF
size: many; D: NA; J: TRBJ2-3; V: TRBV7-2; DNA: TGTGCCAGCAGCTTAGCCCCCTCTGGCGGAGGGCCAGATACGCAGTATTTT; CDR3: CASSLAPSGGGPDTQYF
size: many; D: TRBD1; J: TRBJ2-3; V: TRBV5-1; DNA: TGCGCCAGCAGCCCTTCACAGGGGGCTACAGATACGCAGTATTTT; CDR3: CASSPSQGATDTQYF
size: many; D: NA; J: TRBJ2-3; V: TRBV7-2; DNA: TGTGCCAGCAGCGGAGGAGCAGATACGCAGTATTTT; CDR3: CASSGGADTQYF
size: few; D: TRBD2; J: TRBJ2-7; V: TRBV9; DNA: TGTGCCAGCAGCCTAACTAGCGTCTCCTACGAGCAGTACTTC; CDR3: CASSLTSVSYEQYF
size: many; D: NA; J: TRBJ2-1; V: TRBV19; DNA: TGTGCCAGTAGTCCCTCGCAGCCTTACAATGAGCAGTTCTTC; CDR3: CASSPSQPYNEQFF
size: many; D: TRBD2; J: TRBJ2-7; V: TRBV7-9; DNA: TGTGCCAGCAGCCGAGCGGGGGAATATGACGAGCAGTACTTC; CDR3: CASSRAGEYDEQYF
size: many; D: NA; J: TRBJ1-5; V: TRBV28; DNA: TGTGCCAGCAGTTTCATGGGGTTGGATCAGCCCCAGCATTTT; CDR3: CASSFMGLDQPQHF
size: NA; D: TRBD1; J: TRBJ1-2; V: TRBV29-1; DNA: TGCAGCGTCGGGCAGGGGGTTCTTGGCTACACCTTC; CDR3: CSVGQGVLGYTF
size: many; D: NA; J: TRBJ2-7; V: TRBV7-9; DNA: TGTGCCAGCAGCTCCGAGCTTGACGAGCAGTACTTC; CDR3: CASSSELDEQYF
size: many; D: NA; J: TRBJ1-2; V: TRBV6-1; DNA: TGTGCCAGCAGACCGACATCAAACTATGGCTACACCTTC; CDR3: CASRPTSNYGYTF
size: NA; D: NA; J: TRBJ2-5; V: TRBV24-1; DNA: TGTGCCACCAGTGACCAAACAGGAGAGACCCAGTACTTC; CDR3: CATSDQTGETQYF
size: many; D: NA; J: TRBJ1-2; V: TRBV6-1; DNA: TGTGCCAGCAGAAAAGGGGTTGGCTACACCTTC; CDR3: CASRKGVGYTF
size: many; D: NA; J: TRBJ2-7; V: TRBV19; DNA: TGTGCCAGTAGTGCAACCTGGACCCTCTCGGGAAGATCGGGAGAGCAGTACTTC; CDR3: CASSATWTLSGRSGEQYF
size: NA; D: NA; J: TRBJ1-2; V: TRBV3-1; DNA: TGTGCCAGCAGCCAACAGGTGGACTATGGCTACACCTTC; CDR3: CASSQQVDYGYTF
size: NA; D: TRBD1; J: TRBJ2-6; V: TRBV19; DNA: TGTGCCAGTAGTCTGGTTGACAGGGGCTCTGGGGCCAACGTCCTGACTTTC; CDR3: CASSLVDRGSGANVLTF
size: once; D: NA; J: TRBJ2-5; V: TRBV29-1; DNA: TGCAGCGTTGGTGAGGAAGAGACCCAGTACTTC; CDR3: CSVGEEETQYF
size: many; D: NA; J: TRBJ2-7; V: TRBV28; DNA: TGTGCCAGCAGCCGGACAGCAACCAACGAGCAGTACTTC; CDR3: CASSRTATNEQYF
size: few; D: NA; J: TRBJ2-1; V: TRBV20-1; DNA: TGCAGTCCGCACAATGAGCAGTTCTTC; CDR3: CSPHNEQFF
size: many; D: TRBD1; J: TRBJ1-1; V: TRBV6-1; DNA: TGTGCCAGCAGTCCCGGACAGGGAAGAACCATGAACACTGAAGCTTTCTTT; CDR3: CASSPGQGRTMNTEAFF
size: many; D: TRBD1; J: TRBJ2-7; V: TRBV28; DNA: TGTGCCAGTCTTCCTCCGGGACAGAACTACGAGCAGTACTTC; CDR3: CASLPPGQNYEQYF
size: many; D: NA; J: TRBJ2-1; V: TRBV12-3/TRBV12-4; DNA: TGTGCCAGCAGTTTCGGCGGAACCTCCTACAATGAGCAGTTCTTC; CDR3: CASSFGGTSYNEQFF
size: NA; D: NA; J: TRBJ1-1; V: TRBV18; DNA: TGTGCCAGCTCACCAACATTGGACACTGAAGCTTTCTTT; CDR3: CASSPTLDTEAFF
size: many; D: TRBD1; J: TRBJ2-7; V: TRBV27; DNA: TGTGCCAGCAGGGACCGGGACAGGGCTATCGAGCAGTACTTC; CDR3: CASRDRDRAIEQYF
size: many; D: NA; J: TRBJ1-5; V: TRBV7-9; DNA: TGTGCCAGCAGTCCTAGCGGGGGCAATCAGCCCCAGCATTTT; CDR3: CASSPSGGNQPQHF
size: NA; D: NA; J: TRBJ2-7; V: TRBV15; DNA: TGTGCCACCAGCAGAGAGGGCCTTACCCCGTACGAGCAGTACTTC; CDR3: CATSREGLTPYEQYF
size: NA; D: NA; J: TRBJ1-5; V: TRBV23-1; DNA: TGCGCCAGCAGTCAGTCCCCGTTGAGGCGGCCGCTGAAACTTAGCAATCAGCCCCAGCATTTT; CDR3: CASSQSPLRRPLKLSNQPQHF
size: few; D: TRBD1; J: TRBJ2-7; V: TRBV7-2; DNA: TGTGCCAGCAGCCAAGACAGGGGGCGCGAGCAGTACTTC; CDR3: CASSQDRGREQYF